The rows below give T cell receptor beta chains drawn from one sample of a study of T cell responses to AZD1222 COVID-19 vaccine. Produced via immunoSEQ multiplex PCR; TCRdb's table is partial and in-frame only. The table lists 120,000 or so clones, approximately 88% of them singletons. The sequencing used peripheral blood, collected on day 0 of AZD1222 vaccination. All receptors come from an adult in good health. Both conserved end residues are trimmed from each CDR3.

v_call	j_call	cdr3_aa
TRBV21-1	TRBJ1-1	ASSKANGGTEAF
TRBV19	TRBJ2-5	ASSIRFKETQY
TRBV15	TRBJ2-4	ATSRGGAASLAKNIQY
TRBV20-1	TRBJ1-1	SASPQGDRTEAF
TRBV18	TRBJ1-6	ASSPFRIGGAESPLH
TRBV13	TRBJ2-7	ASSYVGRGREQY
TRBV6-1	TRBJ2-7	ASRLAGVDHEQY
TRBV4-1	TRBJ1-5	ASSQDGNQPQH
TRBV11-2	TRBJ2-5	ASSNRERETQY
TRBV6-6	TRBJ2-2	ASSSPAGGPTGELF
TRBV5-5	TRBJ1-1	ASSLGTATEAF
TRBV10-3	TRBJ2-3	AISVTGGTVDTQY
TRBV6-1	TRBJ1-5	ASSDGTDGNQPQH
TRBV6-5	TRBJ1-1	ASSYSEGNTEAF
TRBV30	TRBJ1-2	AWSVQALSDGYT
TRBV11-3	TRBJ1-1	ASSLGLGTGMNTEAF
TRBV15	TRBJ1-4	ATSREDRTNEKLF
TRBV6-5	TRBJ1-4	ASSYREPREKLF
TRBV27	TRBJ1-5	ASSSTWGRNQPQH
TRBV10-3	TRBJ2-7	AISDRGTSGRKGGSYEQY
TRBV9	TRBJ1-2	ASSPRGGGGGYT